This TCR beta chain was identified during a study of lymphopenia after photon versus proton radiotherapy. Findings and limits, study-wide: Post-nadir TCR diversity decline inversely tracked overall survival among those who died. Photon-treated patients lost naive T cells and TCR diversity; proton-treated stayed stable. After the lymphocyte nadir, photon-treated repertoires showed oligoclonal expansion, especially of CD8+ Temra cells. Only patients who died were analyzed for survival; proton advantage is unproven.

As for this clone: Its target is not known.

V dropped 4 bases and J dropped 4 bases, with 10 bases sitting between them. The length of the CDR3 is 13 residues. Germline CDR1 and CDR2: SEHNR and FQNEAQ (reference sequence). Sequenced by immunoSEQ multiplex PCR; TCRdb stores in-frame clones only, minus some. The repertoire includes around 53,000 clones, over 70% of them detected once, and just under 30% sits in the top ten. This TCR came from a man aged 45-60 years with gastric cancer. The J gene is TRBJ1-2, the V gene TRBV7-9, with D possibly TRBD1 on 5 matching bases. Source: peripheral blood, taken from a patient treated with photon-based radiotherapy. The CDR3 bases are TGTGCCAGCAGCTCGACAGTGACCTATGGCTACACCTTC. It codes for CASSSTVTYGYTF. Based on the CDR3 plus reference TRBV7-9 and TRBJ1-2, the full variable domain is DTGVSQNPRHKITKRGQNVTFRCDPISEHNRLYWYRQTLGQGPEFLTYFQNEAQLEKSRLLSDRFSAERPKGSFSTLEIQRTEQGDSAMYLCASSSTVTYGYTFGSGTRLTVV.